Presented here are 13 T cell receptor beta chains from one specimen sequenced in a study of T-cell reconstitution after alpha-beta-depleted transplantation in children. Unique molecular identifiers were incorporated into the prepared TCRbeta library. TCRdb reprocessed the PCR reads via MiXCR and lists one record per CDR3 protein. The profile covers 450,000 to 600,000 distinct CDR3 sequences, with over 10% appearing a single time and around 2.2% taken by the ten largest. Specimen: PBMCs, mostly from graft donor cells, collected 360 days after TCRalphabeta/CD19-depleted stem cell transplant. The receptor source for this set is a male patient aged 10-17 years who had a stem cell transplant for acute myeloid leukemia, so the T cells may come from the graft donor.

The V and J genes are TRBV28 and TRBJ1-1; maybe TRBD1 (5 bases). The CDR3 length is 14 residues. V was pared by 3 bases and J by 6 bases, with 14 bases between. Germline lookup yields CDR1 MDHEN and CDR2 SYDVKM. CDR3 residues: CASSLMRGRSEAFF. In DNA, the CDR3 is TGTGCCAGCAGTTTGATGCGGGGGAGGTCTGAAGCTTTCTTT.

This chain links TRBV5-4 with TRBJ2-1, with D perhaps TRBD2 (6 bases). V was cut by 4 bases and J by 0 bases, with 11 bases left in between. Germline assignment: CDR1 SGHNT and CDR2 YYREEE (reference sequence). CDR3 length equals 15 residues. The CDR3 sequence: CASSRERSSYNEQFF. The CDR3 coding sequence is TGTGCCAGCAGCCGGGAGAGGAGCTCCTACAATGAGCAGTTCTTC.

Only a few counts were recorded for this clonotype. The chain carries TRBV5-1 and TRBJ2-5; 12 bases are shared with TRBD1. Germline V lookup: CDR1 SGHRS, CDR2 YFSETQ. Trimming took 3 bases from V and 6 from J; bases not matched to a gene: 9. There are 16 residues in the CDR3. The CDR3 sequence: CASSYWRDRGRKTQYF. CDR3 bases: TGCGCCAGCAGCTATTGGAGGGACAGGGGGCGAAAGACCCAGTACTTC.

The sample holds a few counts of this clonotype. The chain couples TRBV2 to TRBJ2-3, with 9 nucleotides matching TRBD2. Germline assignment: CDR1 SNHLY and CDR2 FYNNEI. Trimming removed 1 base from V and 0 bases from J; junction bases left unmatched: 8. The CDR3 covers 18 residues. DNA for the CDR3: TGTGCCAGCAGTGAAGTTCTAGCGGGATGGGCTAGCACAGATACGCAGTATTTT. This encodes CASSEVLAGWASTDTQYF.

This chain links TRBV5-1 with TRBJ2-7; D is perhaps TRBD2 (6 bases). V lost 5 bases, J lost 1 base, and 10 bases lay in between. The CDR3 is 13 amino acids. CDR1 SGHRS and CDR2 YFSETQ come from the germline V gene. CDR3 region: CASRWDSSYEQYF. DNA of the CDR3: TGCGCCAGCAGGTGGGACTCTTCCTACGAGCAGTACTTC. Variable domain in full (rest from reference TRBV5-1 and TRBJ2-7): KAGVTQTPRYLIKTRGQQVTLSCSPISGHRSVSWYQQTPGQGLQFLFEYFSETQRNKGNFPGRFSGRQFSNSRSEMNVSTLELGDSALYLCASRWDSSYEQYFGPGTRLTVT.

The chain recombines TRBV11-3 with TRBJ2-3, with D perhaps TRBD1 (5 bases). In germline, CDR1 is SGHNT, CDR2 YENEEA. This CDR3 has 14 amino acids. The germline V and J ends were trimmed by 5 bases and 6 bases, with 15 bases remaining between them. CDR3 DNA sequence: TGTGCCAGCAGCCCCACCTCAGGGTCCGATACGCAGTATTTT. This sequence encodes CASSPTSGSDTQYF.

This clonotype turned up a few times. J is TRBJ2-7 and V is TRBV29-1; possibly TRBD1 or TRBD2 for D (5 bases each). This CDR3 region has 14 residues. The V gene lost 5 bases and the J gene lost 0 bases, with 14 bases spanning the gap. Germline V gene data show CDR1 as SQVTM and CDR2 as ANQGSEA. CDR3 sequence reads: CSVLTPGSSYEQYF. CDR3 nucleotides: TGCAGCGTTTTGACACCAGGGAGCTCCTACGAGCAGTACTTC.

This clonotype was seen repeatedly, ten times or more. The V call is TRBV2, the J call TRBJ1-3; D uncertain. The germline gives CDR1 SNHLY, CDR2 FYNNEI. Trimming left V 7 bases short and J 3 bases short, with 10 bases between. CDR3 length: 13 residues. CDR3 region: CASILALGNTIYF. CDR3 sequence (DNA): TGTGCCAGCATACTTGCCCTTGGAAACACCATATATTTT.

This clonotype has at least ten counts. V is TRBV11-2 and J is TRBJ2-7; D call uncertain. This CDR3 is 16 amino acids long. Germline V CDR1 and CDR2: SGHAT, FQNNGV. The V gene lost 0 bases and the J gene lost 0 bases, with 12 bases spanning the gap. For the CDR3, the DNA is TGTGCCAGCAGCTTAGATGGTCCGCCTAGCTCCTACGAGCAGTACTTC. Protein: CASSLDGPPSSYEQYF.

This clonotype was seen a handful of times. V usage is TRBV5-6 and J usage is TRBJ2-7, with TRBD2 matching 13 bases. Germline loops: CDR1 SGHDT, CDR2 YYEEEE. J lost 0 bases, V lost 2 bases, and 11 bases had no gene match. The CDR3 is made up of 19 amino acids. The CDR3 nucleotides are TGTGCCAGCAGCTTAAGACTGGGACTAGCGGGGTCGAGCTCCTACGAGCAGTACTTC. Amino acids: CASSLRLGLAGSSSYEQYF.

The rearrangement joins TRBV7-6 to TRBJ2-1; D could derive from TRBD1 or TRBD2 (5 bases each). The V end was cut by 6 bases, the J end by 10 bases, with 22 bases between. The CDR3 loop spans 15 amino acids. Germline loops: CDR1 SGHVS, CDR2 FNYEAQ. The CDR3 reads CASRRQLGEGKEQFF. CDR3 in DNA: TGTGCCAGCAGACGACAGTTAGGCGAGGGGAAAGAGCAGTTCTTC.

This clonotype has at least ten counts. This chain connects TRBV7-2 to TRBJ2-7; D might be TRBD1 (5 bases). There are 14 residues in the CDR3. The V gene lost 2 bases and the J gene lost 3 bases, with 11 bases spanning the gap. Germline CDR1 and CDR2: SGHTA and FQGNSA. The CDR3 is CASSLKQGYYEQYF. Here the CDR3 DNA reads TGTGCCAGCAGCTTAAAGCAGGGCTACTACGAGCAGTACTTC.

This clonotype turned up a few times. CDR3 protein: CSAVPQGTRNQPQHF. The CDR3 coding sequence is TGCAGTGCGGTCCCACAGGGGACACGCAATCAGCCCCAGCATTTT. The chain combines TRBV20-1 with TRBJ1-5, with TRBD1 matching over 7 bases. The trim removed 6 bases at V and 2 bases at J, leaving 10 bases unmatched. The CDR3 contains 15 residues. Per germline, CDR1 DFQATT and CDR2 SNEGSKA (reference sequence).